A single sample gave rise to the 17 T cell receptor beta chains below, sequenced in a study of T-cell reconstitution after alpha-beta-depleted transplantation in children. Library preparation (for TCRbeta) was performed with unique molecular identifiers. Via MiXCR, TCRdb re-called the PCR reads, giving one row per CDR3 protein. Among roughly 70,000 distinct CDR3 sequences, roughly 4.9% were seen once, and the ten largest hold approximately 20%. The sequencing here drew on PBMCs, mostly from graft donor cells, taken 180 days after TCRalphabeta/CD19-depleted stem cell transplant. The receptor source for this set is a boy in the first two years of life who had a stem cell transplant for acute myeloid leukemia, so the T cells may come from the graft donor.

This clonotype was counted many times. The genes are TRBV5-5 and TRBJ1-2; the D is unclear. CDR3 length: 13 residues. Between the trimmed V and J ends, which lost 2 bases and 5 bases, there was a span of 10 bases. Germline CDR1 reads SGHKS; CDR2 reads YYEKEE (reference sequence). CDR3 amino acids: CASSFVPDYGYTF. The CDR3 nucleotides are TGTGCCAGCAGCTTTGTCCCCGATTATGGCTACACCTTC. Full variable domain (remainder filled in from reference TRBV5-5 and TRBJ1-2): DAGVTQSPTHLIKTRGQQVTLRCSPISGHKSVSWYQQVLGQGPQFIFQYYEKEERGRGNFPDRFSARQFPNYSSELNVNALLLGDSALYLCASSFVPDYGYTFGSGTRLTVV.

This clonotype was seen repeatedly, ten times or more. The chain has TRBV5-1 and TRBJ2-7; 8 bases agree with TRBD1. The CDR3 has 14 amino acids. V shed 3 bases and J 2 bases; nucleotides not matched to a gene: 4. Per the germline V gene, CDR1 is SGHRS and CDR2 is YFSETQ. The CDR3 is CASSWDRPTYEQYF. Written as DNA, the CDR3 is TGCGCCAGCAGCTGGGACAGGCCTACCTACGAGCAGTACTTC.

The sample holds many counts of this clonotype. V and J are TRBV12-3 or TRBV12-4 and TRBJ2-5, with 7 bases lining up with TRBD1. CDR3 length: 14 amino acids. Unmatched junction bases numbered 5, after V lost 5 bases and J lost 2 bases. The DNA of the CDR3 is TGTGCCAGCAGTACTGGGACAGAACAAGAGACCCAGTACTTC. Encoded protein: CASSTGTEQETQYF.

This clonotype was counted at least ten times. Written as DNA, the CDR3 is TGCGCCAGCAGCCTGGCGAATACCGGACAGACGCCTGGAAACACCATATATTTT. It yields the protein CASSLANTGQTPGNTIYF. The genes are TRBV5-1 and TRBJ1-3; D possibly corresponds to TRBD1 (6 bases). V gave up 4 bases and J gave up 2 bases, with 22 bases separating them. The length of the CDR3 is 18 residues. Per germline, CDR1 SGHRS and CDR2 YFSETQ. Full variable domain (outside the CDR3, taken from reference TRBV5-1 and TRBJ1-3): KAGVTQTPRYLIKTRGQQVTLSCSPISGHRSVSWYQQTPGQGLQFLFEYFSETQRNKGNFPGRFSGRQFSNSRSEMNVSTLELGDSALYLCASSLANTGQTPGNTIYFGEGSWLTVV.

This clonotype was observed many times. The rearrangement links TRBV7-9 to TRBJ2-7; D unclear. V lost 2 bases, J lost 7 bases, and 9 bases lay in between. This CDR3 region has 12 residues. In germline, CDR1 is SEHNR, CDR2 FQNEAQ (reference sequence). The CDR3 region has the DNA TGTGCCAGCAGCTTACCCTCCCGGGAGCAGTACTTC. It translates to CASSLPSREQYF.

The V and J genes are TRBV7-2 and TRBJ2-3; D gene unclear. The CDR3 is made up of 12 amino acids. The V gene's germline CDR1 is SGHTA and CDR2 FQGNSA. The V end was cut by 1 base, the J end by 8 bases, with 7 bases between. The CDR3 DNA reads TGTGCCAGCAGCTTAGGGGCCCGTACGCAGTATTTT. Translation: CASSLGARTQYF.

In its sample, this clonotype was seen many times. The CDR3 loop reads CASSPLAHPPGANVLTF. The CDR3, as DNA: TGTGCCAGCTCACCCTTAGCACATCCCCCTGGGGCCAACGTCCTGACTTTC. The chain recombines TRBV18 with TRBJ2-6, with D unclear. The CDR3 loop spans 17 amino acids. Deletions cut 3 bases from V and 2 bases from J, with 14 bases between. Per germline, CDR1 KGHSH and CDR2 LQKENI.

In this sample, this clonotype turned up many times. The genes are TRBV24-1 and TRBJ2-1; 9 nucleotides agree with TRBD1. The trim removed 3 bases at V and 5 bases at J, leaving 4 bases unmatched. This CDR3 has 15 residues. Germline loops: CDR1 KGHDR, CDR2 SFDVKD. CDR3 sequence (DNA): TGTGCCACCAGTGATGGGGGGACAGGGAACAATGAGCAGTTCTTC. Amino acid sequence: CATSDGGTGNNEQFF.

This clonotype was seen many times. The genes are TRBV4-3 and TRBJ2-3; 10 bases align to TRBD2. Germline values: CDR1 LGHNA, CDR2 YSLEER. Trimming took 0 bases from V and 6 from J; bases not matched to a gene: 6. This CDR3 comprises 16 residues. CDR3 sequence reads: CASSQEVAGGYDTQYF. In nucleotides, the CDR3 is TGCGCCAGCAGCCAAGAGGTAGCGGGGGGATACGATACGCAGTATTTT.

This clonotype appeared many times. The chain carries TRBV2 and TRBJ1-2; D is uncertain. V lost 1 base and J lost 7, with 7 bases in between. The V gene's germline CDR1 is SNHLY and CDR2 FYNNEI. The CDR3 length is 12 residues. The CDR3 bases are TGTGCCAGCAGTGAAGGAGTGGCTGGCTACACCTTC. It yields the protein CASSEGVAGYTF.

This clonotype has ten or more counts. V and J are TRBV7-3 and TRBJ2-2; D perhaps matches TRBD1 (6 bases). The germline V gene has CDR1 SGHTA and CDR2 FQGTGA. Trimming removed 1 base from V and 2 bases from J, with 14 bases in between. This CDR3 has 17 amino acids. CDR3 amino acids: CASSLKPGTHNTGELFF. Written as DNA, the CDR3 is TGTGCCAGCAGCTTAAAACCCGGGACACATAACACCGGGGAGCTGTTTTTT.

This clonotype occurred many times. The chain recombines TRBV6-5 with TRBJ1-1; the D is unclear. Trimming removed 2 bases from V and 8 bases from J, with 6 bases in between. Looked up from germline, CDR1 is MNHEY and CDR2 is SVGAGI. The length of the CDR3 is 11 residues. CDR3 region: CASSYATEAFF. The CDR3 DNA reads as TGTGCCAGCAGTTACGCCACCGAAGCTTTCTTT.

This clonotype showed up many times. CDR3 coding DNA: TGCGCCAGCAGCTTGTCGGGAATGGGACAGCTCTACGAGCAGTACTTC. Encoded protein: CASSLSGMGQLYEQYF. The chain couples TRBV5-1 to TRBJ2-7; 7 bases match TRBD1. Per the germline V gene, CDR1 is SGHRS and CDR2 is YFSETQ. J gave up 3 bases and V 1 base, and 10 bases lay outside the gene matches. The CDR3 has 16 residues.

This clonotype was seen repeatedly, ten times or more. J is TRBJ2-1 and V is TRBV15, with D perhaps matching TRBD2 (6 bases). The germline V and J ends were trimmed by 5 bases and 15 bases, with 17 bases remaining between them. This CDR3 is built from 12 residues. CDR1 and CDR2 from the germline V gene are LNHNV and YYDKDF (reference sequence). Here the CDR3 DNA reads TGTGCCACCAGCGGGCTGGGGAGGATTCGGTTCTTC. Translation: CATSGLGRIRFF. Filled out from reference TRBV15 and TRBJ2-1, the complete variable domain reads DAMVIQNPRYQVTQFGKPVTLSCSQTLNHNVMYWYQQKSSQAPKLLFHYYDKDFNNEADTPDNFQSRRPNTSFCFLDIRSPGLGDTAMYLCATSGLGRIRFFGPGTRLTVL.

This clonotype occurred many times. The V call is TRBV7-2, the J call TRBJ2-5; D may be TRBD2 (5 bases). The CDR3 covers 15 residues. Germline V CDR1 and CDR2: SGHTA, FQGNSA. Trimming left V 4 bases short and J 5 bases short, with 17 bases between. In nucleotides, the CDR3 is TGTGCCAGCAGCTCCCCGGACTGGGCACAGGAGACCCAGTACTTC. Translated, it gives CASSSPDWAQETQYF.

This clonotype occurred many times. The rearrangement uses TRBV5-1 and TRBJ2-1, with D possibly matching TRBD1 (6 bases). Germline CDR1 reads SGHRS; CDR2 reads YFSETQ. The CDR3 extends over 15 amino acids. V was shortened by 1 base and J by 1 base, with 9 bases between the two germline ends. The CDR3 spells CASSLSGESYNEQFF. In nucleotides, the CDR3 is TGCGCCAGCAGCTTGTCAGGGGAATCCTACAATGAGCAGTTCTTC.

This clonotype was seen at least ten times. The CDR3: CSAGTGRLNQPQHF. CDR3 sequence (DNA): TGCAGTGCTGGGACGGGACGGTTAAATCAGCCCCAGCATTTT. V is TRBV20-1 and J is TRBJ1-5, with D perhaps matching TRBD1 (5 bases). The CDR3 covers 14 residues. The germline V gene encodes CDR1 DFQATT and CDR2 SNEGSKA (reference sequence). With 5 bases removed from V and 4 bases from J, the gap between germline ends came to 15 bases.